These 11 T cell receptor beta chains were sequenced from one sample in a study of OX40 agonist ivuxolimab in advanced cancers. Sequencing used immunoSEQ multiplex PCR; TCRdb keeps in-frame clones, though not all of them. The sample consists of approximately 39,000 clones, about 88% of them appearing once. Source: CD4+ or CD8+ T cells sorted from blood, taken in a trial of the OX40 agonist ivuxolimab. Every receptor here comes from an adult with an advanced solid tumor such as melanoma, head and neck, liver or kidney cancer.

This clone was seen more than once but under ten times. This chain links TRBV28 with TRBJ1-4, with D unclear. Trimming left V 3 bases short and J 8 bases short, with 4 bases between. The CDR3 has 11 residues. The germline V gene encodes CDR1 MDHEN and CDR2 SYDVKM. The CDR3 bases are TGTGCCAGCAGTTTCCAAGAAAAACTGTTTTTT. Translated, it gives CASSFQEKLFF.

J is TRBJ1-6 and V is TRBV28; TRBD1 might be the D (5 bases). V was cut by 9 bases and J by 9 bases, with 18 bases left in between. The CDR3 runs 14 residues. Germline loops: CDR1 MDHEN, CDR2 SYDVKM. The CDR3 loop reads CASKRPRVSSPLHF. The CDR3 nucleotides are TGTGCCAGTAAACGTCCCAGGGTGTCTTCACCCCTCCACTTT.

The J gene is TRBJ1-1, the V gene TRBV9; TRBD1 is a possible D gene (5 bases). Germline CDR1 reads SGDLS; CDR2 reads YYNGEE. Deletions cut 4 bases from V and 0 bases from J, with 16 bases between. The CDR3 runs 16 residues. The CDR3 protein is CASSPHLTAMNTEAFF. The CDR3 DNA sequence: TGTGCCAGCAGCCCCCACCTGACAGCAATGAACACTGAAGCTTTCTTT.

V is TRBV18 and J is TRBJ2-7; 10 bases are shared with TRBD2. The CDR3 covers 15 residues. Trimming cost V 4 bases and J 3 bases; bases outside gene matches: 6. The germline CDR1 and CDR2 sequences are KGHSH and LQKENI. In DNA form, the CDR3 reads TGTGCCAGCTCACTTAGGACTAGCGGAATCTACGAGCAGTACTTC. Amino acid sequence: CASSLRTSGIYEQYF.

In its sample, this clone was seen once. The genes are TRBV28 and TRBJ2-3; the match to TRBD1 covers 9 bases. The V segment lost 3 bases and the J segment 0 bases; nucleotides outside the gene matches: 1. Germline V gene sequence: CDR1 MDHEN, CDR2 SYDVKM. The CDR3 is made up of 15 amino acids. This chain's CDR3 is CASSFGTGSTDTQYF. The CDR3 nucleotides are TGTGCCAGCAGTTTCGGGACAGGGAGCACAGATACGCAGTATTTT.

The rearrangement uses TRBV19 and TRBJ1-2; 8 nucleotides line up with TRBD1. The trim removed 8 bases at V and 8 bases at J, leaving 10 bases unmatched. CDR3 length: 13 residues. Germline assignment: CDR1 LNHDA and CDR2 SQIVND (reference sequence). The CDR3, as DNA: TGTGCCAGTCGACAGGGGTCCTCGCGCGGCTACACCTTC. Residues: CASRQGSSRGYTF.

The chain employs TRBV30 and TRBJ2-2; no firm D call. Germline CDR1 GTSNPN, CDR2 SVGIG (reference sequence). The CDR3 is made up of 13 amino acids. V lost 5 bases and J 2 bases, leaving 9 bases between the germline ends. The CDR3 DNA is TGTGCCTGGGTGACTCAAAACACCGGGGAGCTGTTTTTT. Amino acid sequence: CAWVTQNTGELFF.

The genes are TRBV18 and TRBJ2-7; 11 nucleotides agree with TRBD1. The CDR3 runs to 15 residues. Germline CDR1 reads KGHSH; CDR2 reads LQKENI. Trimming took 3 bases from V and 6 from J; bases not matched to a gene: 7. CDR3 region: CASSPFGDRGSEQYF. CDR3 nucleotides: TGTGCCAGCTCACCCTTCGGGGACAGGGGGTCCGAGCAGTACTTC.

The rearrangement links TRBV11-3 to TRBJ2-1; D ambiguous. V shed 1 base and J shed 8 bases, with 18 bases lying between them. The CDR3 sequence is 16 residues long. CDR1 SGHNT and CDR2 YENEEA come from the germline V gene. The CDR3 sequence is CASSLGQKAPVDEQFF. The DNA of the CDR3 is TGTGCCAGCAGCTTAGGTCAGAAGGCCCCCGTCGATGAGCAGTTCTTC.

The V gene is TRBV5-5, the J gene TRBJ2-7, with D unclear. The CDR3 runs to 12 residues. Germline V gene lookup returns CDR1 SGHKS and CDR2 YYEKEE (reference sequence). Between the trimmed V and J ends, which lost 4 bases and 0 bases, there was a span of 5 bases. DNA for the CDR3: TGTGCCAGCAGCCCCCGCTCCTACGAGCAGTACTTC. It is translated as CASSPRSYEQYF. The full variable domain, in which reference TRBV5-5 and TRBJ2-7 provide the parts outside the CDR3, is DAGVTQSPTHLIKTRGQQVTLRCSPISGHKSVSWYQQVLGQGPQFIFQYYEKEERGRGNFPDRFSARQFPNYSSELNVNALLLGDSALYLCASSPRSYEQYFGPGTRLTVT.

The chain's CDR3 is CASRTAQTQYF. The CDR3 DNA reads as TGTGCCAGCCGGACGGCCCAGACCCAGTACTTC. The chain is built from TRBV28 and TRBJ2-5; D call uncertain. CDR1 is MDHEN, CDR2 SYDVKM, per germline. Trimming took 8 bases from V and 6 from J, leaving 10 bases between them. CDR3 size: 11 residues.